These T cell receptor beta chains were read from a single sample in a study of blood T cell repertoires in COVID-19. Assay used: immunoSEQ multiplex PCR; TCRdb lists only in-frame clones, some missing. The table records 120,000 or so clones, 65% to 85% of them present only once. The sequenced sample consisted of peripheral blood. The receptors stem from a man between 65 and 80 years old with acute or convalescent COVID-19. Both conserved end residues are part of each CDR3. Each record gives: CDR3 protein, CDR3 DNA, V gene, clone size, J gene, D gene. A D gene is named only where the DNA matches it firmly. Rows may omit the clone size; those that give it use once, few, many or a size class.

CASSYNRGGSIAGLRNEQFF	TGCGCCAGCAGCTATAACCGCGGAGGGTCCATTGCGGGTTTGAGAAATGAGCAGTTCTTC	TRBV5-1	.	TRBJ2-1	.
CASSRRQINEQFF	TGTGCCAGCAGCCGCCGACAGATTAATGAGCAGTTCTTC	TRBV3-1/TRBV3-2	.	TRBJ2-1	.
CAISERGTSGGSTDTQYF	TGTGCCATCAGTGAAAGAGGGACTAGCGGGGGAAGCACAGATACGCAGTATTTT	TRBV10-3	.	TRBJ2-3	TRBD2
CATTPSGGASSYNEQFF	TGTGCCACAACTCCCAGCGGGGGGGCGAGCTCCTACAATGAGCAGTTCTTC	TRBV25-1	few	TRBJ2-1	TRBD2
CASIEGRTLYEQYF	TGTGCCAGCATTGAGGGCAGGACTCTCTACGAGCAGTACTTC	TRBV27	.	TRBJ2-7	.
CSASLSGANVLTF	TGCAGTGCTAGTCTCTCTGGGGCCAACGTCCTGACTTTC	TRBV20-1	.	TRBJ2-6	.
CASSQEGLAVNTGELFF	TGTGCCAGCAGCCAAGAGGGACTAGCGGTGAACACCGGGGAGCTGTTTTTT	TRBV3-1/TRBV3-2	.	TRBJ2-2	TRBD2
CASSFSQRNYGYTF	TGTGCCAGCAGCTTCTCCCAGAGGAACTATGGCTACACCTTC	TRBV13	.	TRBJ1-2	.
CASSSPGTGGTDTQYF	TGTGCCAGCAGTTCCCCGGGAACCGGTGGCACAGATACGCAGTATTTT	TRBV28	.	TRBJ2-3	.
CASSLGESYGYTF	TGTGCCAGCAGCTTGGGGGAGTCCTATGGCTACACCTTC	TRBV5-6	.	TRBJ1-2	.
CASSTRQGTGELFF	TGTGCCAGTAGTACTCGACAGGGAACCGGGGAGCTGTTTTTT	TRBV19	.	TRBJ2-2	TRBD1
CSVEDRQVPEKLFF	TGCAGCGTTGAAGATCGACAGGTCCCTGAAAAACTGTTTTTT	TRBV29-1	.	TRBJ1-4	.
CATSAGTGYGYTF	TGTGCCACCAGTGCCGGGACAGGCTATGGCTACACCTTC	TRBV24-1	.	TRBJ1-2	TRBD1
CASSLSWPSGGGKTYNEQFF	TGTGCCAGCAGCTTAAGCTGGCCTAGCGGGGGGGGCAAAACCTACAATGAGCAGTTCTTC	TRBV11-3	.	TRBJ2-1	TRBD2
CASSEPAGSGSPLHF	TGTGCCAGCAGTGAACCGGCAGGGTCGGGTTCACCCCTCCACTTT	TRBV25-1	once	TRBJ1-6	.
CASSPYRGAGANVLTF	TGTGCCAGCAGTCCTTACAGGGGGGCCGGGGCCAACGTCCTGACTTTC	TRBV27	.	TRBJ2-6	TRBD1
CASSTTSGYEQYF	TGTGCCAGCAGCACGACTAGCGGGTACGAGCAGTACTTC	TRBV7-2	few	TRBJ2-7	TRBD2
CASTSRGGGFGNTIYF	TGTGCCAGCACCAGCCGCGGGGGAGGCTTTGGAAACACCATATATTTT	TRBV6-6	.	TRBJ1-3	.
CSVRPGETQYF	TGCAGCGTCCGCCCGGGTGAGACCCAGTACTTC	TRBV29-1	many	TRBJ2-5	.
CASSLAVNSEQFF	TGCGCCAGCAGCTTGGCCGTAAACAGCGAGCAGTTCTTC	TRBV5-1	.	TRBJ2-1	.
CASSFSRGGPYNEQFF	TGTGCCAGCAGCTTTTCTCGCGGGGGCCCCTACAATGAGCAGTTCTTC	TRBV7-9	.	TRBJ2-1	.
CASSPGGAGNEKLFF	TGTGCCAGCAGCCCAGGAGGGGCAGGAAATGAAAAACTGTTTTTT	TRBV3-1/TRBV3-2	.	TRBJ1-4	.
CATSLRTDRGQGYTF	TGTGCCACCAGCCTACGTACGGACAGGGGGCAAGGCTACACCTTC	TRBV15	few	TRBJ1-2	TRBD1
CASSQDGTRFGNEQFF	TGTGCCAGCAGCCAAGATGGGACTAGGTTCGGCAATGAGCAGTTCTTC	TRBV4-2	.	TRBJ2-1	TRBD2
CASSESGGLSTDTQYF	TGTGCCAGCAGTGAATCGGGGGGCCTTAGCACAGATACGCAGTATTTT	TRBV6-4	.	TRBJ2-3	.
CASSEEGRQAQHF	TGTGCCAGCAGTGAAGAAGGGAGACAAGCCCAGCATTTT	TRBV2	.	TRBJ1-5	.
CASSKDWATDTQYF	TGTGCCAGCAGCAAAGACTGGGCGACAGATACGCAGTATTTT	TRBV21-1	.	TRBJ2-3	.
CASSPGPSEGPQHF	TGTGCCAGCAGTCCAGGGCCTTCCGAAGGGCCCCAGCATTTT	TRBV7-2	few	TRBJ1-5	.
CASSSPSDRGSQSNQPQHF	TGTGCCAGCAGTTCCCCCTCGGACAGGGGAAGCCAAAGCAATCAGCCCCAGCATTTT	TRBV28	once	TRBJ1-5	TRBD1
CASSPRGPYEQYF	TGTGCCAGCAGTCCCAGGGGCCCCTACGAGCAGTACTTC	TRBV27	.	TRBJ2-7	.
CASSPDPPGAGAFF	TGTGCCAGCAGCCCCGACCCGCCTGGGGCTGGAGCTTTCTTT	TRBV7-9	once	TRBJ1-1	.
CASSQVLVGSGNTIYF	TGTGCCAGCAGCCAAGTGTTAGTCGGCTCTGGAAACACCATATATTTT	TRBV3-1/TRBV3-2	.	TRBJ1-3	.
CASSLTSGIQETQYF	TGTGCCAGCAGCTTGACTAGCGGGATCCAAGAGACCCAGTACTTC	TRBV5-4	.	TRBJ2-5	TRBD2
CASSKDISSYNSPLHF	TGTGCCAGCAGCAAGGACATCAGCTCCTATAATTCACCCCTCCACTTT	TRBV7-9	.	TRBJ1-6	.
CASGPSGGGDTQYF	TGTGCTAGTGGTCCCTCGGGGGGAGGAGATACGCAGTATTTT	TRBV12-5	.	TRBJ2-3	TRBD2
CASSNQGHTEAFF	TGTGCCAGCTCAAACCAGGGGCACACTGAAGCTTTCTTT	TRBV18	.	TRBJ1-1	.
CASSQDTRTGSGYTF	TGTGCCAGCAGCCAAGATACGCGGACAGGGAGCGGCTACACCTTC	TRBV3-1/TRBV3-2	.	TRBJ1-2	TRBD1
CASSLAGTGGSYGYTF	TGTGCCAGCAGCTTAGCTGGGACAGGGGGCAGCTATGGCTACACCTTC	TRBV7-9	.	TRBJ1-2	TRBD1
CASSGLGAGGQETQYF	TGTGCCAGCAGTGGCCTGGGGGCGGGGGGACAAGAGACCCAGTACTTC	TRBV2	.	TRBJ2-5	TRBD2
CASSPRGGLDTEAFF	TGTGCCAGCAGCCCTCGAGGGGGTTTAGACACTGAAGCTTTCTTT	TRBV5-8	.	TRBJ1-1	.
CASRPGVSYGYTF	TGTGCCAGTAGACCGGGGGTTTCCTATGGCTACACCTTC	TRBV6-5	.	TRBJ1-2	.
CASSKDRGNYEQYF	TGCGCCAGCAGCAAGGACAGGGGGAACTACGAGCAGTACTTC	TRBV5-1	.	TRBJ2-7	TRBD1
CASSILDSKNTGELFF	TGTGCCAGTAGTATCTTGGACAGCAAAAACACCGGGGAGCTGTTTTTT	TRBV19	once	TRBJ2-2	.
CASSIDLGASGNQPQHF	TGTGCCAGTAGTATAGATCTGGGGGCCTCTGGCAATCAGCCCCAGCATTTT	TRBV19	.	TRBJ1-5	.
CASSLVRSGGYEQYF	TGTGCCAGCAGCTTAGTTCGTAGCGGGGGTTACGAGCAGTACTTC	TRBV7-8	once	TRBJ2-7	TRBD2
CSARAGGGQYF	TGCAGTGCTAGAGCGGGGGGCGGGCAGTACTTC	TRBV20-1	.	TRBJ2-7	.
CAWSVDSAGGNEQFF	TGTGCCTGGAGTGTAGATTCAGCGGGGGGGAATGAGCAGTTCTTC	TRBV30	.	TRBJ2-1	TRBD2
CASSVEAGRANNEQFF	TGTGCCAGCAGCGTAGAGGCAGGGAGGGCCAACAATGAGCAGTTCTTC	TRBV9	.	TRBJ2-1	TRBD2
CASSPFRTGGIQYF	TGTGCCAGCAGTCCCTTTAGGACCGGAGGCATTCAGTACTTC	TRBV28	.	TRBJ2-4	.
CASSQRTGYGYTF	TGTGCCAGCAGCCAACGGACAGGGTATGGCTACACCTTC	TRBV3-1/TRBV3-2	.	TRBJ1-2	TRBD1